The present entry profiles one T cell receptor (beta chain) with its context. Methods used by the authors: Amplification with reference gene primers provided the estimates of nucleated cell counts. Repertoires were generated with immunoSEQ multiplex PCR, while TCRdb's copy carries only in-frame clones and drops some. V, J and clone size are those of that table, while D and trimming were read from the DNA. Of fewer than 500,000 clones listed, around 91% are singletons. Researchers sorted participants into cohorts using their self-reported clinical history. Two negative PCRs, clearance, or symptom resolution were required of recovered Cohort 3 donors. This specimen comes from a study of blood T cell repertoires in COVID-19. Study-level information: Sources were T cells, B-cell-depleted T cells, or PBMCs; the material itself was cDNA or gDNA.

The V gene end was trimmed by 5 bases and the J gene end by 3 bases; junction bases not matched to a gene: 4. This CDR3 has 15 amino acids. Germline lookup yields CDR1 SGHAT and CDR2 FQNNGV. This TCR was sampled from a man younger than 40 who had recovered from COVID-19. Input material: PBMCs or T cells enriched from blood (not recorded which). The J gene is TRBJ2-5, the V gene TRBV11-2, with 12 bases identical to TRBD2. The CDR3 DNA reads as TGTGCCAGCAGCCTCTCTAGCGGGAGGGAAGAGACCCAGTACTTC. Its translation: CASSLSSGREETQYF. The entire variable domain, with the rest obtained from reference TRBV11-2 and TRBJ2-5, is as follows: EAGVAQSPRYKIIEKRQSVAFWCNPISGHATLYWYQQILGQGPKLLIQFQNNGVVDDSQLPKDRFSAERLKGVDSTLKIQPAKLEDSAVYLCASSLSSGREETQYFGPGTRLLVL.